The subject of this entry is one T cell receptor (beta chain). Its antigen is undetermined. The sample comes from a study of shared clonotypes between healthy human individuals. Study-wide points: Donor scarcity curtailed the genetic and exposure-history diversity represented herein. Generally, estimated richness proved larger in naive subsets than it did in memory subsets.

TCRdb's copy holds only in-frame clones and misses some; the assay was immunoSEQ multiplex PCR. This sample has roughly 2.1 million clones; around 93% occur once, and the top ten carry under 2%. V was trimmed by 4 bases and J by 4 bases, leaving 20 bases between them. Per germline, CDR1 MNHEY and CDR2 SMNVEV (reference sequence). This CDR3 spans 17 amino acids. Naivety among CD8 cells was defined by CD45RO negativity and positive CCR7 selection, thereby excluding terminally differentiated effector memory CD45RA+ cells. The TCR sequence derives from a man in his late teens or twenties in good health. Some clones in this sample may be carry-over from other donors' samples. The chain recombines TRBV27 with TRBJ2-1; D possibly corresponds to TRBD2 (7 bases). Sequencing was done on a sample of naive CD8+ T cells from PBMCs. The CDR3 bases are TGTGCCAGCAGTTCCTCTGGCGGAGGGGGGGTATACAATGAGCAGTTCTTC. Amino acids: CASSSSGGGGVYNEQFF.